The 27 T cell receptor beta chains in this list originate from one sample, sequenced in a study of cytomegalovirus exposure and HLA in healthy donors. PCR employed 60 Vbeta and 13 Jbeta primers. The protocol was immunoSEQ multiplex PCR, while the TCRdb copy is restricted to in-frame clones and leaves out a portion. There are under 200,000 clones in the sample; around 85% occur only once, and about 2% lies in the top ten. Source material: PBMCs. These TCRs come from a human donor in good health.

This clone was picked up a small number of times. The gene calls are TRBV6-5 and TRBJ1-1; the match to TRBD1 covers 7 bases. V shed 1 base and J 2 bases; nucleotides not matched to a gene: 4. The CDR3 is 15 residues long. From germline, CDR1 is MNHEY and CDR2 SVGAGI. DNA for the CDR3: TGTGCCAGCAGTTACTGGGGACAGCTTAACACTGAAGCTTTCTTT. This translates into CASSYWGQLNTEAFF.

The chain has TRBV28 and TRBJ1-5; 9 bases map to TRBD1. The CDR3 is made up of 16 amino acids. Germline assignment: CDR1 MDHEN and CDR2 SYDVKM. Trimming took 5 bases from V and 5 from J; bases not matched to a gene: 10. CDR3 DNA: TGTGCCAGCAGTCTCTGGGACAGGGTGAGGGATCAGCCCCAGCATTTT. It codes for CASSLWDRVRDQPQHF.

V usage is TRBV29-1 and J usage is TRBJ2-3, with D perhaps matching TRBD1 (6 bases). Germline V gives CDR1 SQVTM, CDR2 ANQGSEA. V dropped 3 bases and J dropped 2 bases, with 12 bases sitting between them. The CDR3 sequence is 14 residues long. The CDR3 loop is CSVEDSTFTDTQYF. CDR3 in DNA: TGCAGCGTTGAGGACAGCACATTCACAGATACGCAGTATTTT.

The gene calls are TRBV6-1 and TRBJ2-7; 9 bases fit TRBD2. The length of the CDR3 is 14 residues. V lost 5 bases and J lost 2; bases outside the gene matches: 4. Germline CDR1 and CDR2: MNHNS and SASEGT. In nucleotides, the CDR3 is TGTGCCAGCAGTTATGTAGCGGGGGCCTACGAGCAGTACTTC. Translated: CASSYVAGAYEQYF.

This clone was detected once. The chain uses TRBV5-1 and TRBJ2-1, with 12 bases that match TRBD2. Germline assignment: CDR1 SGHRS and CDR2 YFSETQ. J lost 6 bases, V lost 0 bases, and 4 bases had no gene match. There are 16 residues in the CDR3. In nucleotides, the CDR3 is TGCGCCAGCAGCTTGGAACTAGCGGGGGGCACCAATGAGCAGTTCTTC. It codes for CASSLELAGGTNEQFF. Full variable domain (outside the CDR3, taken from reference TRBV5-1 and TRBJ2-1): KAGVTQTPRYLIKTRGQQVTLSCSPISGHRSVSWYQQTPGQGLQFLFEYFSETQRNKGNFPGRFSGRQFSNSRSEMNVSTLELGDSALYLCASSLELAGGTNEQFFGPGTRLTVL.

The genes are TRBV6-5 and TRBJ2-3; D gene ambiguous. Trimming left V 2 bases short and J 4 bases short, with 10 bases between. Germline V CDR1 and CDR2: MNHEY, SVGAGI. The CDR3 has 14 amino acids. The CDR3 sequence is CASSYGLPPDTQYF. The CDR3 DNA reads as TGTGCCAGCAGTTACGGGCTGCCCCCAGATACGCAGTATTTT.

The J gene is TRBJ1-1, the V gene TRBV6-1; 10 positions match TRBD1. The CDR3 runs to 14 residues. The J segment lost 5 bases and the V segment lost 5 bases, leaving 5 bases of the junction unmatched. Looked up from germline, CDR1 is MNHNS and CDR2 is SASEGT. The CDR3 DNA sequence: TGTGCCAGCAGTCTTGGGACAGGGGAGACTGAAGCTTTCTTT. Translating gives CASSLGTGETEAFF.

The chain links TRBV10-3 to TRBJ1-2; a possible D gene is TRBD1 (6 bases). CDR3 size: 13 residues. V lost 10 bases to trimming and J lost 7 bases, with 19 bases between them. CDR1 and CDR2 (germline): ENHRY, SYGVKD. The CDR3 region is CATSVQGQGGYTF. CDR3 coding DNA: TGTGCCACATCCGTACAGGGCCAAGGTGGCTACACCTTC.

The V and J genes are TRBV5-1 and TRBJ2-5, with a weak D call TRBD2 (6 bases). Germline V gene sequence: CDR1 SGHRS, CDR2 YFSETQ. The V and J ends lost 3 bases and 5 bases respectively, with 17 bases between them. This CDR3 region has 15 residues. CDR3 region: CASSSGVRGGETQYF. Here the CDR3 DNA reads TGCGCCAGCAGCTCGGGGGTGAGGGGCGGTGAGACCCAGTACTTC.

The rearrangement joins TRBV14 to TRBJ1-2, with 7 bases matching TRBD1. There are 14 residues in the CDR3. The trim removed 4 bases at V and 3 bases at J, leaving 5 bases unmatched. Germline CDR1 and CDR2: SGHDN and FVKESK. In DNA, the CDR3 is TGTGCCAGCAGCCGCCGGGACAGATACTATGGCTACACCTTC. It is translated as CASSRRDRYYGYTF.

The CDR3 sequence: CSVVGLAGYNEQFF. The CDR3 DNA follows: TGCAGCGTTGTCGGACTAGCGGGATACAATGAGCAGTTCTTC. J is TRBJ2-1 and V is TRBV29-1, with TRBD2 identical over 12 bases. The CDR3 loop spans 14 amino acids. Germline V gene lookup returns CDR1 SQVTM and CDR2 ANQGSEA. Trimming at V came to 4 bases and at J to 4 bases, leaving 2 bases not matched to a gene.

The CDR3 bases are TGTGCCAGTAAACAGGGTTATAGCAATCAGCCCCAGCATTTT. Amino acid sequence: CASKQGYSNQPQHF. The rearrangement joins TRBV19 to TRBJ1-5, with D possibly being TRBD1 (6 bases). Per germline, CDR1 LNHDA and CDR2 SQIVND (reference sequence). The ends were cut back, 7 bases at V and 0 bases at J, with 10 bases in the middle. The CDR3 is made up of 14 amino acids. The entire variable domain, with the rest obtained from reference TRBV19 and TRBJ1-5, is as follows: DGGITQSPKYLFRKEGQNVTLSCEQNLNHDAMYWYRQDPGQGLRLIYYSQIVNDFQKGDIAEGYSVSREKKESFPLTVTSAQKNPTAFYLCASKQGYSNQPQHFGDGTRLSIL.

This chain links TRBV6-5 with TRBJ2-1; maybe TRBD2 (5 bases). V lost 2 bases to trimming and J lost 4 bases, with 12 bases between them. Germline V gene lookup returns CDR1 MNHEY and CDR2 SVGAGI. The CDR3 loop spans 15 amino acids. CDR3 sequence (DNA): TGTGCCAGCAGTTACGCCAGCGGTACTTACAATGAGCAGTTCTTC. Residues: CASSYASGTYNEQFF.

The V gene is TRBV5-4, the J gene TRBJ2-3, with 8 bases identical to TRBD2. The V gene end was trimmed by 2 bases and the J gene end by 3 bases; junction bases not matched to a gene: 8. The germline V gene encodes CDR1 SGHNT and CDR2 YYREEE (reference sequence). The CDR3 length is 16 residues. CDR3: CASSLAGEGVTDTQYF. CDR3 sequence (DNA): TGTGCCAGCAGCTTAGCGGGGGAGGGGGTAACAGATACGCAGTATTTT.

The chain employs TRBV5-6 and TRBJ1-2; maybe TRBD1 (5 bases). The CDR3 is made up of 13 amino acids. Germline assignment: CDR1 SGHDT and CDR2 YYEEEE. Trimming left V 4 bases short and J 0 bases short, with 7 bases between. CDR3 sequence (DNA): TGTGCCAGCAGCGTGACAGCTAACTATGGCTACACCTTC. Its translation: CASSVTANYGYTF.

This clone was observed once. This chain uses TRBV7-6 with TRBJ2-7; 8 bases match TRBD1. The V gene end was trimmed by 1 base and the J gene end by 4 bases; junction bases not matched to a gene: 6. The CDR3 has 15 amino acids. The germline V gene encodes CDR1 SGHVS and CDR2 FNYEAQ. The CDR3 region has the DNA TGTGCCAGCAGCTTAGGCGGACAGGGTGGGTACGAGCAGTACTTC. Its translation: CASSLGGQGGYEQYF.

The chain links TRBV6-1 to TRBJ1-1; no clear D gene. V gave up 1 base and J gave up 1 base, with 7 bases separating them. Per the germline V gene, CDR1 is MNHNS and CDR2 is SASEGT. CDR3 length: 14 amino acids. CDR3 residues: CASSEDGGNTEAFF. The CDR3 DNA is TGTGCCAGCAGTGAAGATGGAGGGAACACTGAAGCTTTCTTT.

The gene calls are TRBV4-2 and TRBJ1-2; no reliable D call. Germline lookup yields CDR1 LGHNA and CDR2 YNFKEQ. The V and J ends lost 1 base and 8 bases respectively, with 8 bases between them. The CDR3 has 12 residues. CDR3 sequence reads: CASSQGPEGYTF. CDR3 in DNA: TGTGCCAGCAGCCAAGGGCCGGAGGGCTACACCTTC.

The DNA of the CDR3 is TGTGCCAGCTCACCCGGGACAGGGACCTACTATGGCTACACCTTC. Translated, it gives CASSPGTGTYYGYTF. The chain employs TRBV18 and TRBJ1-2; 9 nucleotides agree with TRBD1. The length of the CDR3 is 15 residues. V shed 3 bases and J 3 bases; nucleotides not matched to a gene: 5. Germline CDR1 and CDR2: KGHSH and LQKENI.

The rearrangement uses TRBV2 and TRBJ2-7, with 9 nucleotides matching TRBD1. After removal of 6 bases from V and 5 bases from J, the junction contained 11 bases not matched to a gene. Germline V CDR1 and CDR2: SNHLY, FYNNEI. This CDR3 spans 15 amino acids. The CDR3: CASRARDRVFNEQYF. In nucleotides, the CDR3 is TGTGCCAGCAGGGCCCGGGACAGGGTATTCAACGAGCAGTACTTC.

V usage is TRBV5-1 and J usage is TRBJ2-1; perhaps TRBD2 as D (6 bases). This CDR3 region has 18 residues. The V and J ends lost 0 bases and 3 bases respectively, with 19 bases between them. CDR1 is SGHRS and CDR2 is YFSETQ in the germline V gene. The CDR3 loop reads CASSLASTGLPNYNEQFF. For the CDR3, the DNA is TGCGCCAGCAGCTTGGCCAGCACTGGACTACCCAACTACAATGAGCAGTTCTTC. Drawing the rest from reference TRBV5-1 and TRBJ2-1, the complete variable domain is KAGVTQTPRYLIKTRGQQVTLSCSPISGHRSVSWYQQTPGQGLQFLFEYFSETQRNKGNFPGRFSGRQFSNSRSEMNVSTLELGDSALYLCASSLASTGLPNYNEQFFGPGTRLTVL.

This chain uses TRBV7-9 with TRBJ2-7, with 7 nucleotides matching TRBD1. CDR3 length: 15 residues. Germline loops: CDR1 SEHNR, CDR2 FQNEAQ (reference sequence). V lost 5 bases to trimming and J lost 4 bases; unmatched junction nucleotides: 11. The CDR3 region has the DNA TGTGCCAGCAGCATTTCCTACAGGGGTGGATACGAGCAGTACTTC. This gives the protein CASSISYRGGYEQYF.

This chain connects TRBV19 to TRBJ1-6; maybe TRBD1 (5 bases). Germline CDR1 and CDR2: LNHDA and SQIVND (reference sequence). V was shortened by 4 bases and J by 5 bases, with 9 bases between the two germline ends. The CDR3 contains 14 residues. The CDR3 loop reads CASSTTGDNSPLHF. The CDR3 DNA is TGTGCCAGTAGTACCACAGGTGATAATTCACCCCTCCACTTT.

The chain carries TRBV19 and TRBJ2-7; 7 positions agree with TRBD1. The CDR3 extends over 13 amino acids. Trimming took 3 bases from V and 4 from J; bases not matched to a gene: 3. Germline V CDR1 and CDR2: LNHDA, SQIVND (reference sequence). The CDR3 sequence: CASSMGQIYEQYF. The CDR3, as DNA: TGTGCCAGTAGTATGGGACAGATTTACGAGCAGTACTTC.

V gene TRBV6-1 combines with J gene TRBJ1-4; tentative D call: TRBD1 (5 bases). CDR1 is MNHNS and CDR2 is SASEGT in the germline V gene. V was pared by 6 bases and J by 0 bases, with 11 bases between. CDR3 length: 15 residues. CDR3 bases: TGTGCCAGCAGGAAGACAGAGGCAACTAATGAAAAACTGTTTTTT. It specifies CASRKTEATNEKLFF.

V usage is TRBV11-1 and J usage is TRBJ1-5; no clear D gene. Germline-derived CDR1 and CDR2 are SGHAT and FQDESV (reference sequence). Trimming stripped 5 bases from V and 3 bases from J, with 8 bases between. This CDR3 has 13 amino acids. This CDR3 is CASSHEHNQPQHF. In DNA, the CDR3 is TGTGCCAGCAGCCACGAGCACAATCAGCCCCAGCATTTT.

This chain connects TRBV5-1 to TRBJ1-2; 7 bases line up with TRBD1. The CDR3 spans 13 residues. The V and J ends lost 4 bases and 2 bases, in that order; junction bases with no gene match: 2. Germline V CDR1 and CDR2: SGHRS, YFSETQ. CDR3 DNA: TGCGCCAGCAGCGAGGGACAGAACTATGGCTACACCTTC. This sequence encodes CASSEGQNYGYTF.